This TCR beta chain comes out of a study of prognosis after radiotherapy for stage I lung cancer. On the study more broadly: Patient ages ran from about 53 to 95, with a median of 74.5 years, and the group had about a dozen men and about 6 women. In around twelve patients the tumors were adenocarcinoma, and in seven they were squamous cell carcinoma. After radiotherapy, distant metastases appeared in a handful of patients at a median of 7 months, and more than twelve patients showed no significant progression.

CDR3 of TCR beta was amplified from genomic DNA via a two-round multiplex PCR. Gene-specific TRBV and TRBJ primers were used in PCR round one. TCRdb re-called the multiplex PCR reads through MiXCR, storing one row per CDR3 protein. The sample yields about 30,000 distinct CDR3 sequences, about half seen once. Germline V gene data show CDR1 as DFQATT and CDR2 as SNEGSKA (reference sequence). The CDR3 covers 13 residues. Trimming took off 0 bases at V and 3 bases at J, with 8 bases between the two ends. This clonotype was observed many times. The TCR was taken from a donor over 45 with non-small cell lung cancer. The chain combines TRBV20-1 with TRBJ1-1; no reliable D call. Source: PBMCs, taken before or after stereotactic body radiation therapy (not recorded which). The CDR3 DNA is TGCAGTGCTAGAGATGGGGAGTACACTGAAGCTTTCTTT. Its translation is CSARDGEYTEAFF.